Listed below are T cell receptor beta chains from one sample, sequenced in a study of blood T cell repertoires in COVID-19. Profiled with immunoSEQ multiplex PCR; TCRdb holds only in-frame clones, not every one. The profile shows fewer than 150,000 clones, 77% of them singletons. The sequencing input was peripheral blood. All receptors derive from a man older than 75 with acute or convalescent COVID-19. Each CDR3 is given with its conserved first and last residue. D genes are given only for firm matches. Expanded clones are given a class, and other clones once, few, many or no size at all.

D gene	clone size	V gene	J gene	CDR3 protein	CDR3 DNA
NA	NA	TRBV5-1	TRBJ2-7	CASSLASQSQAHYEQYF	TGCGCCAGCAGCTTGGCCAGTCAGTCTCAGGCCCATTACGAGCAGTACTTC
NA	NA	TRBV30	TRBJ2-7	CAGRGLSYEQYF	TGTGCCGGAAGGGGCCTCTCGTACGAGCAGTACTTC
NA	NA	TRBV24-1	TRBJ2-3	CATSPPHSTDTQYF	TGTGCCACCAGTCCTCCACATAGCACAGATACGCAGTATTTT
TRBD2	NA	TRBV3-1/TRBV3-2	TRBJ2-5	CASSHRLAGQETQYF	TGTGCCAGCAGCCACAGACTAGCGGGGCAAGAGACCCAGTACTTC
NA	NA	TRBV6-5	TRBJ2-7	CASSSQGYYEQYF	TGTGCCAGCAGTTCACAGGGATACTACGAGCAGTACTTC
TRBD1	NA	TRBV9	TRBJ1-5	CASSGGTDYSNQPQHF	TGTGCCAGCAGCGGAGGGACAGACTATAGCAATCAGCCCCAGCATTTT
NA	NA	TRBV5-5	TRBJ1-5	CASSREFSNQPQHF	TGTGCCAGCAGCCGGGAGTTTAGCAATCAGCCCCAGCATTTT
TRBD1	NA	TRBV18	TRBJ1-5	CASSEGTGNQPQHF	TGTGCCAGCTCAGAAGGGACAGGAAATCAGCCCCAGCATTTT
NA	NA	TRBV27	TRBJ1-1	CASSYGGGSTEAFF	TGTGCCAGCAGTTATGGCGGTGGGTCTACTGAAGCTTTCTTT
TRBD1	NA	TRBV18	TRBJ1-2	CASSSQGDYGYTF	TGTGCCAGCTCATCACAGGGGGACTATGGCTACACCTTC
NA	many	TRBV4-1	TRBJ1-3	CASSRREQGETGNTIYF	TGCGCCAGCAGCCGCCGGGAGCAGGGAGAAACTGGAAACACCATATATTTT
TRBD1	NA	TRBV18	TRBJ1-2	CASSLGTVGGYTF	TGTGCCAGCTCACTCGGGACAGTTGGCGGCTACACCTTC
TRBD2	few	TRBV5-1	TRBJ2-3	CASSFTGLETDTQYF	TGCGCCAGCAGCTTTACGGGACTAGAAACAGATACGCAGTATTTT
NA	NA	TRBV4-2	TRBJ2-1	CASSQAPGDYNEQFF	TGTGCCAGCAGCCAAGCCCCGGGGGACTACAATGAGCAGTTCTTC
TRBD2	NA	TRBV6-2/TRBV6-3	TRBJ2-7	CASSYPTSGVSSYEQYF	TGTGCCAGCAGTTACCCGACTAGCGGGGTGAGCTCCTACGAGCAGTACTTC
NA	few	TRBV18	TRBJ2-7	CASSQGESYEQYF	TGTGCCAGCTCACAGGGGGAGTCCTACGAGCAGTACTTC
TRBD1	once	TRBV14	TRBJ1-1	CASSALGQSNTEAFF	TGTGCCAGCAGCGCCCTGGGACAGTCGAACACTGAAGCTTTCTTT
NA	NA	TRBV18	TRBJ1-1	CASSLTPGQTEAFF	TGTGCCAGCTCACTTACGCCGGGACAAACTGAAGCTTTCTTT
NA	few	TRBV4-2	TRBJ1-2	CASSQGQLGYTF	TGTGCCAGCAGCCAAGGACAGCTTGGCTACACCTTC
TRBD1	NA	TRBV7-9	TRBJ1-6	CASSFKTGTGNSPLHF	TGTGCCAGCAGTTTTAAAACCGGGACAGGGAATTCACCCCTCCACTTT
NA	NA	TRBV11-2	TRBJ1-2	CASSLVARQSNYGYTF	TGTGCCAGCAGCTTAGTTGCCAGGCAATCCAACTATGGCTACACCTTC
TRBD1	NA	TRBV5-1	TRBJ2-4	CASSTRQGNIQYF	TGCGCCAGCAGCACCCGACAGGGTAACATTCAGTACTTC
NA	NA	TRBV3-1/TRBV3-2	TRBJ2-7	CASSQDLVASSYEQYF	TGTGCCAGCAGCCAAGACCTGGTTGCGAGCTCCTACGAGCAGTACTTC
NA	NA	TRBV2	TRBJ1-2	CASSDLGTQYGYTF	TGTGCCAGCAGTGATTTGGGGACACAGTATGGCTACACCTTC
NA	NA	TRBV5-1	TRBJ2-3	CASSLDTDTDTQYF	TGCGCCAGCAGCTTGGACACCGACACAGATACGCAGTATTTT
NA	NA	TRBV7-2	TRBJ2-2	CASSSLNRVTGELFF	TGTGCCAGCAGCTCTCTAAACAGGGTCACCGGGGAGCTGTTTTTT
TRBD2	NA	TRBV15	TRBJ2-1	CATSGRTSGGNYNEQFF	TGTGCCACCAGCGGCAGGACTAGCGGGGGTAACTACAATGAGCAGTTCTTC
TRBD2	NA	TRBV7-9	TRBJ2-2	CASSLGTSLGTGELFF	TGTGCCAGCAGCCTGGGGACTAGTTTGGGCACCGGGGAGCTGTTTTTT
NA	NA	TRBV5-1	TRBJ2-1	CASSLGQVYQEQFF	TGCGCCAGCAGCTTGGGACAGGTTTATCAGGAGCAGTTCTTC
TRBD1	NA	TRBV3-1/TRBV3-2	TRBJ2-7	CASSLGQGYEQYF	TGTGCCAGCAGCCTCGGACAGGGGTACGAGCAGTACTTC
NA	NA	TRBV5-8	TRBJ1-1	CASSLDLQGEAFF	TGTGCCAGCAGCTTGGATTTACAGGGTGAAGCTTTCTTT
NA	NA	TRBV5-4	TRBJ2-7	CASSFGTPGHEQYF	TGTGCCAGCAGCTTTGGGACACCCGGCCACGAGCAGTACTTC
NA	NA	TRBV11-3	TRBJ2-2	CASSLGALTGELFF	TGTGCCAGCAGCTTAGGGGCCCTCACCGGGGAGCTGTTTTTT
TRBD2	NA	TRBV4-2	TRBJ2-5	CASSQSSGGAKETQYF	TGTGCCAGCAGCCAATCGAGCGGGGGGGCAAAAGAGACCCAGTACTTC
NA	NA	TRBV5-5	TRBJ2-2	CASSFFQGATGGGELFF	TGTGCCAGCAGCTTTTTCCAGGGGGCGACGGGAGGCGGGGAGCTGTTTTTT
TRBD1	once	TRBV5-1	TRBJ1-6	CASSDGQGANSPLHF	TGCGCCAGCAGCGACGGACAGGGGGCGAATTCACCCCTCCACTTT